This TCR beta chain was recovered during a study of blood T cell repertoires in COVID-19. At the level of the study: Nucleic acid was either cDNA or gDNA, and it came from T cells, B-cell-depleted T cells, or PBMCs.

Produced via immunoSEQ multiplex PCR; TCRdb's table is partial and in-frame only. In the table there are about 44,000 clones, 82% of which are singletons. Input material: peripheral blood. The TCR sequence derives from a woman between 65 and 79 years old with acute or convalescent COVID-19.

CDR3 sequence: CASSFDTGGVGYTF. The DNA of the CDR3 is TGCGCCAGCAGCTTCGACACCGGGGGAGTCGGCTACACCTTC. The V gene is TRBV5-1, the J gene TRBJ1-2; weak D call: TRBD1 (5 bases). CDR3 length equals 14 residues. Trimming stripped 2 bases from V and 8 bases from J, with 16 bases between. Germline CDR1 is SGHRS and CDR2 is YFSETQ.